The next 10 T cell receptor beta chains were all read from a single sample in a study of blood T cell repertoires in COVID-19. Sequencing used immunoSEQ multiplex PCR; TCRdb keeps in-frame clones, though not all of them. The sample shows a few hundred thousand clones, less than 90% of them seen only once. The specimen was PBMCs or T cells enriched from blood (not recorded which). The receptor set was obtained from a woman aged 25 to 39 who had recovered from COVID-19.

CDR3 amino acids: CATSDFMYGYTF. The CDR3 DNA reads as TGTGCCACCAGTGATTTTATGTATGGCTACACCTTC. The chain couples TRBV24-1 to TRBJ1-2; no clear D. CDR1 KGHDR and CDR2 SFDVKD come from the germline V gene. V lost 1 base and J lost 5, with 4 bases in between. The CDR3 is made up of 12 amino acids.

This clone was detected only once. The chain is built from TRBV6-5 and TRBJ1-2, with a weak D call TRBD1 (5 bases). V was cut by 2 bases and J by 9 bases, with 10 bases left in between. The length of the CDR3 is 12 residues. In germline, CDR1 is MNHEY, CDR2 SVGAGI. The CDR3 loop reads CASSYKGRSYTF. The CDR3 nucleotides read TGTGCCAGCAGTTACAAGGGGAGGAGCTACACCTTC.

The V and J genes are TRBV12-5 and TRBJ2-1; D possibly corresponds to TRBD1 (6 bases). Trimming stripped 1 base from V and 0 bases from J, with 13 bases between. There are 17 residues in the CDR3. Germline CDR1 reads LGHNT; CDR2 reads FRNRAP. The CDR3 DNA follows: TGTGCTAGTGGTTTGGGCGAGAACAGGGTCTCCTACAATGAGCAGTTCTTC. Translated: CASGLGENRVSYNEQFF.

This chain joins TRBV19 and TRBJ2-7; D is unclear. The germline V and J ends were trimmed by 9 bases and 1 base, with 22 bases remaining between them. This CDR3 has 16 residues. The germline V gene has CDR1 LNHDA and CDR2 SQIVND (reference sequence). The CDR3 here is CASKLPPQAPSYEQYF. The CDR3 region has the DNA TGTGCCAGCAAACTCCCCCCGCAGGCACCATCCTACGAGCAGTACTTC. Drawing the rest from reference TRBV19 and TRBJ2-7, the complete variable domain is DGGITQSPKYLFRKEGQNVTLSCEQNLNHDAMYWYRQDPGQGLRLIYYSQIVNDFQKGDIAEGYSVSREKKESFPLTVTSAQKNPTAFYLCASKLPPQAPSYEQYFGPGTRLTVT.

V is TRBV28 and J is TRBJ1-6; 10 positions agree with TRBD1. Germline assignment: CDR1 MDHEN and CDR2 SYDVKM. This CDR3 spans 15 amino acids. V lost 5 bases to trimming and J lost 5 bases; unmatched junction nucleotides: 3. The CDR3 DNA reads TGTGCCAGCAGTCCGGGACAGGGGCATAATTCACCCCTCCACTTT. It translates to CASSPGQGHNSPLHF.

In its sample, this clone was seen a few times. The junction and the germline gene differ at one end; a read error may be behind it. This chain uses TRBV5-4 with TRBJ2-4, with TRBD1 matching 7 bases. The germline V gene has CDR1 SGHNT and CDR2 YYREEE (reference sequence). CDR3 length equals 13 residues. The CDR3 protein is CASSGTAQNIQYF. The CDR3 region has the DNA TGTGCCAGCAGCGGGACAGCCCAAAACATTCAGTACTTC.

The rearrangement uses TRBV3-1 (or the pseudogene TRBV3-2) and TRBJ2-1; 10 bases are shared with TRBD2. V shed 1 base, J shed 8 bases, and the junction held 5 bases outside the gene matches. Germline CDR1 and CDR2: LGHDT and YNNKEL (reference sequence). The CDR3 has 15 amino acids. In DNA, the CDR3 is TGTGCCAGCAGCCAAGCTGGGACTAGCGTCGATGAGCAGTTCTTC. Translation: CASSQAGTSVDEQFF.

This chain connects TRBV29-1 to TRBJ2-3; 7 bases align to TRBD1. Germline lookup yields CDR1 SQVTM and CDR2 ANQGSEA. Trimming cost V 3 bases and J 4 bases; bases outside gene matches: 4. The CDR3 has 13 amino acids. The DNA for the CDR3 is TGCAGCGTTGAGTCCCAGGGGGCAGATACGCAGTATTTT. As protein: CSVESQGADTQYF.

The CDR3 DNA follows: TGTGCCAGCAGTTTCTTGAACACCGGGGAGCTGTTTTTT. Translating it yields CASSFLNTGELFF. The rearrangement uses TRBV28 and TRBJ2-2; no definite D call. V lost 3 bases to trimming and J lost 1 base, with 3 bases between them. The CDR3 extends over 13 amino acids. In germline, CDR1 is MDHEN, CDR2 SYDVKM.

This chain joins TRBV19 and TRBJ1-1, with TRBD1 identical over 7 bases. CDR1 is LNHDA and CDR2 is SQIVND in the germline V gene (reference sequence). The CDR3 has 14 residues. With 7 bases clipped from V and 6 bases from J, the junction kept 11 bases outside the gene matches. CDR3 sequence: CASIGQAYGAEAFF. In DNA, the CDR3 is TGTGCCAGTATCGGACAGGCCTATGGCGCTGAAGCTTTCTTT.